The clone carrying this T cell receptor (beta chain) has just one count. Looked up from germline, CDR1 is LNHDA and CDR2 is SQIVND (reference sequence). Trimming removed 8 bases from V and 0 bases from J, with 2 bases in between. This CDR3 comprises 11 residues. These data come from a study of OX40 agonist ivuxolimab in advanced cancers. As for the study in general: Patients were given ivuxolimab, an antibody that agonizes OX40 (CD134).

The repertoire was sequenced with immunoSEQ multiplex PCR; TCRdb's copy has only in-frame clones and lacks some. The sample carries about 19,000 clones, around 90% recorded once. This sequence was found in an adult with an advanced solid tumor such as melanoma, head and neck, liver or kidney cancer. Here the sequenced sample was CD4+ or CD8+ T cells sorted from blood, taken in a trial of the OX40 agonist ivuxolimab. The chain employs TRBV19 and TRBJ2-1; D is undetermined. The CDR3 reads CASSSYNEQFF. In DNA, the CDR3 is TGTGCCAGTTCCTCCTACAATGAGCAGTTCTTC.